This record covers a single T cell receptor beta chain. In the source study's methods: By means of reference gene primer amplification, nucleated cell counts were estimated. Sequenced by immunoSEQ multiplex PCR; TCRdb stores in-frame clones only, minus some. Clonal size and the V and J genes are those of that table, whereas D and trimming came from the DNA. The table includes 130,000 to 150,000 clones, 82% detected once. This sample is part of a study of blood T cell repertoires in COVID-19. Turning to the study itself: The United States, Italy and Spain supplied acute and convalescent COVID-19 samples. Nucleic acid was either cDNA or gDNA, and it came from T cells, B-cell-depleted T cells, or PBMCs.

This CDR3 has 13 amino acids. Trimming stripped 5 bases from V and 1 base from J, with 9 bases between. Looked up from germline, CDR1 is MNHNY and CDR2 is SVGAGI (reference sequence). The chain uses TRBV6-6 and TRBJ2-7, with a possible D match to TRBD1 (5 bases). This clonotype was obtained from a human donor with acute or convalescent COVID-19. The donor label of this sample is uncertain. The specimen was peripheral blood. The chain's CDR3 is CASSRTGSYEQYF. Here the CDR3 DNA reads TGTGCCAGCAGTCGCACAGGATCCTACGAGCAGTACTTC.